This T cell receptor (beta chain) is drawn from a study of identical twins. Whole-study findings and limits: Within cord blood, abundant beta clonotypes carried fewer insertions, but memory repertoires showed no such trend. Analyses of zero insertions could be partly confounded by invariant MAIT and iNKT cells. Out-of-frame beta sequences exhibited a weaker degree of excess twin sharing.

TCRdb independently ran MiXCR on the 5' RACE reads; one entry per CDR3 protein. Of 540,000 or so distinct CDR3 sequences in the sample, around 24% were seen once. Germline V lookup: CDR1 SGDLS, CDR2 YYNGEE. The CDR3 spans 16 residues. Between the trimmed V and J ends, which lost 3 bases and 6 bases, there was a span of 19 bases. On this clonotype: Its antigen is still unknown.

These same data were also listed under a study on yellow fever vaccine responses in identical twins. That source adds: A vaccine T cell response that seemed partly convergent and partly personalized was reported in twins.

The sequencing input was CD4+ T cells sorted from blood. V and J are TRBV9 and TRBJ2-1; unclear D gene. The TCR was taken from a woman between 18 and 30 years old in good health. This chain's CDR3 is CASSARGGGPGNEQFF. CDR3 nucleotides: TGTGCCAGCAGCGCCCGAGGTGGTGGGCCAGGCAATGAGCAGTTCTTC.